These T cell receptor beta chains were read from a single sample in a study of cytomegalovirus exposure and HLA in healthy donors. This table comes from immunoSEQ multiplex PCR, and its TCRdb copy is limited to in-frame clones, with some not included. The data hold over 150,000 clones, with roughly three quarters observed a single time. The sample taken for sequencing was PBMCs. Source of these receptors: a woman aged 18-29 years in good health and CMV-seronegative. CDR3s include the opening cysteine and the closing phenylalanine or tryptophan. D genes are given only for firm matches. Clone sizes are given selectively: once, few, many, or a class where the clone is expanded.

abundance: .; v_gene: TRBV9; d_gene: .; j_gene: TRBJ1-1; CDR3nt: TGTGCCAGCAGCGTAGCCAGGGAGGACACTGAAGCTTTCTTT; CDR3aa: CASSVAREDTEAFF
abundance: once; v_gene: TRBV14; d_gene: TRBD1; j_gene: TRBJ2-6; CDR3nt: TGTGCCAGCAGCGCGACAGGGGGGGTCTCTGGGGCCAACGTCCTGACTTTC; CDR3aa: CASSATGGVSGANVLTF
abundance: once; v_gene: TRBV9; d_gene: .; j_gene: TRBJ2-7; CDR3nt: TGTGCCAGCTCGGACAGTGTAACACCCTACGAGCAGTACTTC; CDR3aa: CASSDSVTPYEQYF
abundance: .; v_gene: TRBV4-1; d_gene: .; j_gene: TRBJ2-3; CDR3nt: TGCGCCAGCAGCCAAGTCCTGGGGGGGGGCGGCACAGATACGCAGTATTTT; CDR3aa: CASSQVLGGGGTDTQYF
abundance: .; v_gene: TRBV30; d_gene: TRBD1; j_gene: TRBJ1-1; CDR3nt: TGTGCCAGAGACAGGGGTTGGGGGACTGAAGCTTTCTTT; CDR3aa: CARDRGWGTEAFF
abundance: .; v_gene: TRBV6-6; d_gene: .; j_gene: TRBJ2-7; CDR3nt: TGTGCCAGCAGTTACCCCGGGGTCTCAAGCTCCTACGAGCAGTACTTC; CDR3aa: CASSYPGVSSSYEQYF
abundance: once; v_gene: TRBV6-5; d_gene: .; j_gene: TRBJ1-2; CDR3nt: TGTGCCAGCACCCTCGGGGGTAACTATGGCTACACCTTC; CDR3aa: CASTLGGNYGYTF
abundance: .; v_gene: TRBV19; d_gene: TRBD1; j_gene: TRBJ1-6; CDR3nt: TGTGCCAGTACCCCGGGACAGGGTTTGTCACCCCTCCACTTT; CDR3aa: CASTPGQGLSPLHF
abundance: few; v_gene: TRBV28; d_gene: .; j_gene: TRBJ1-1; CDR3nt: TGTGCCAGCAGTGGCAAAACAGGTGAAGCTTTCTTT; CDR3aa: CASSGKTGEAFF
abundance: once; v_gene: TRBV7-2; d_gene: TRBD2; j_gene: TRBJ2-3; CDR3nt: TGTGCCAGCAGCTTACGGCTAGCGGGGGTACGGGATACGCAGTATTTT; CDR3aa: CASSLRLAGVRDTQYF
abundance: .; v_gene: TRBV27; d_gene: .; j_gene: TRBJ2-2; CDR3nt: TGTGCCAGCAGTTTATTACGGGATAACACCGGGGAGCTGTTTTTT; CDR3aa: CASSLLRDNTGELFF
abundance: .; v_gene: TRBV7-6; d_gene: TRBD1; j_gene: TRBJ1-4; CDR3nt: TGTGCCAGCAGTCCGGACAGGAGTTCTGAAAAACTGTTTTTT; CDR3aa: CASSPDRSSEKLFF
abundance: .; v_gene: TRBV5-1; d_gene: TRBD2; j_gene: TRBJ2-7; CDR3nt: TGCGCCAGCAGGCCCGTGGGAGGGGCCTCCTACGAGCAGTACTTC; CDR3aa: CASRPVGGASYEQYF
abundance: .; v_gene: TRBV30; d_gene: .; j_gene: TRBJ1-5; CDR3nt: TGTGCCTGTGAGACTCAGAGGCATCAGCCCCAGCATTTT; CDR3aa: CACETQRHQPQHF
abundance: .; v_gene: TRBV4-1; d_gene: .; j_gene: TRBJ1-2; CDR3nt: TGCGCCAGCAGCCATCCAGGGATAGGTGGCTACACCTTC; CDR3aa: CASSHPGIGGYTF
abundance: .; v_gene: TRBV28; d_gene: TRBD1; j_gene: TRBJ1-2; CDR3nt: TGTGCCAGCAGTAGACGGTGGAGGGGGCGCTTCTATGGCTACACCTTC; CDR3aa: CASSRRWRGRFYGYTF
abundance: once; v_gene: TRBV27; d_gene: TRBD2; j_gene: TRBJ2-1; CDR3nt: TGTGCCAGCACTTACCTTAGCGGGGGGGCCACCTACAATGAGCAGTTCTTC; CDR3aa: CASTYLSGGATYNEQFF
abundance: .; v_gene: TRBV5-1; d_gene: TRBD2; j_gene: TRBJ2-1; CDR3nt: TGCGCCAGCAGCTTGGCGGCTAGCGGGAGGAATGAGCAGTTCTTC; CDR3aa: CASSLAASGRNEQFF
abundance: .; v_gene: TRBV28; d_gene: TRBD1; j_gene: TRBJ2-7; CDR3nt: TGTGCCAGCATTCGGGACAGGGTCTCCTACGAGCAGTACTTC; CDR3aa: CASIRDRVSYEQYF
abundance: .; v_gene: TRBV2; d_gene: TRBD1; j_gene: TRBJ2-2; CDR3nt: TGTGCCAGCAGGACCGGGACAGCGAACACCGGGGAGCTGTTTTTT; CDR3aa: CASRTGTANTGELFF
abundance: once; v_gene: TRBV6-1; d_gene: TRBD2; j_gene: TRBJ2-3; CDR3nt: TGTGCCAGCAGTGGTGGGACTAGCGGAACAAAGGTCACAGATACGCAGTATTTT; CDR3aa: CASSGGTSGTKVTDTQYF
abundance: .; v_gene: TRBV2; d_gene: .; j_gene: TRBJ2-1; CDR3nt: TGTGCCAGCAGGAAGGGGGGAGGGCCTCATAATGAGCAGTTCTTC; CDR3aa: CASRKGGGPHNEQFF
abundance: .; v_gene: TRBV7-8; d_gene: TRBD1; j_gene: TRBJ1-4; CDR3nt: TGTGCCAGCAGCTTAGAGCGGGACAGGGGGCTAAGACTGTTTTTT; CDR3aa: CASSLERDRGLRLFF
abundance: .; v_gene: TRBV6-5; d_gene: TRBD1; j_gene: TRBJ2-7; CDR3nt: TGTGCCAGCACCGGACAGGGCGTAGGTTCCTACGAGCAGTACTTC; CDR3aa: CASTGQGVGSYEQYF
abundance: .; v_gene: TRBV5-1; d_gene: .; j_gene: TRBJ2-3; CDR3nt: TGCGCCAGCAGCTCCCGGGACTTTAGCACAGATACGCAGTATTTT; CDR3aa: CASSSRDFSTDTQYF
abundance: .; v_gene: TRBV19; d_gene: .; j_gene: TRBJ1-5; CDR3nt: TGTGCCAGTAGTATTAGGGGGTCTGGGAGCAATCAGCCCCAGCATTTT; CDR3aa: CASSIRGSGSNQPQHF
abundance: few; v_gene: TRBV5-4; d_gene: TRBD2; j_gene: TRBJ2-3; CDR3nt: TGTGCCAGCAGCCCTGGACTAGCGGTTACAGATACGCAGTATTTT; CDR3aa: CASSPGLAVTDTQYF
abundance: once; v_gene: TRBV9; d_gene: .; j_gene: TRBJ2-5; CDR3nt: TGTGCCAGCAGCGGGGGGGGGCTAGCGTGGGAGACCCAGTACTTC; CDR3aa: CASSGGGLAWETQYF
abundance: once; v_gene: TRBV14; d_gene: .; j_gene: TRBJ2-3; CDR3nt: TGTGCCAGCAGCCAAGTCCTAGGGGCTCCAGATACGCAGTATTTT; CDR3aa: CASSQVLGAPDTQYF
abundance: .; v_gene: TRBV28; d_gene: .; j_gene: TRBJ1-2; CDR3nt: .; CDR3aa: CASSSSGYTF
abundance: .; v_gene: TRBV28; d_gene: .; j_gene: TRBJ2-7; CDR3nt: TGTGCCAGCAGTTTACTCCAGGGCACCTTCTACGAGCAGTACTTC; CDR3aa: CASSLLQGTFYEQYF
abundance: .; v_gene: TRBV27; d_gene: .; j_gene: TRBJ1-2; CDR3nt: TGTGCCAGCAGTTTATCGGGGGGTTATGGCTACACCTTC; CDR3aa: CASSLSGGYGYTF
abundance: once; v_gene: TRBV6-5; d_gene: TRBD2; j_gene: TRBJ2-7; CDR3nt: TGTGCCAGCAGCCCTAGCGGGGTCTACGAGCAGTACTTC; CDR3aa: CASSPSGVYEQYF
abundance: .; v_gene: TRBV29-1; d_gene: TRBD1; j_gene: TRBJ1-2; CDR3nt: TGCAGCGGTGGGGACAGGGTCTATGGTTACACCTTC; CDR3aa: CSGGDRVYGYTF
abundance: .; v_gene: TRBV7-9; d_gene: TRBD1; j_gene: TRBJ1-2; CDR3nt: TGTGCCAGCAGCTTAGCGCTCCCCACAGGGGAAGGCTACACCTTC; CDR3aa: CASSLALPTGEGYTF
abundance: .; v_gene: TRBV9; d_gene: .; j_gene: TRBJ2-3; CDR3nt: TGTGCCAGCAGCGTCTTGCGGGGGCCCACAGATACGCAGTATTTT; CDR3aa: CASSVLRGPTDTQYF
abundance: .; v_gene: TRBV7-8; d_gene: .; j_gene: TRBJ1-5; CDR3nt: TGTGCCAGCAGCTTCGATTCCCGAGGAGATCAGCCCCAGCATTTT; CDR3aa: CASSFDSRGDQPQHF
abundance: .; v_gene: TRBV4-3; d_gene: TRBD1; j_gene: TRBJ2-1; CDR3nt: TGCGCCAGCAGGACCTCCGGGACAGATTACAATGAGCAGTTCTTC; CDR3aa: CASRTSGTDYNEQFF
abundance: .; v_gene: TRBV10-3; d_gene: .; j_gene: TRBJ1-2; CDR3nt: TGTGCCATCGCATGGGGGGGTGAGGGTGATGGCTACACCTTC; CDR3aa: CAIAWGGEGDGYTF
abundance: once; v_gene: TRBV15; d_gene: .; j_gene: TRBJ1-1; CDR3nt: TGTGCCACCAGCAGGGTATCGGGGAACACTGAAGCTTTCTTT; CDR3aa: CATSRVSGNTEAFF
abundance: .; v_gene: TRBV18; d_gene: .; j_gene: TRBJ1-5; CDR3nt: TGTGCCAGCTCACCATCAGGGGCAGGCAATCAGCCCCAGCATTTT; CDR3aa: CASSPSGAGNQPQHF
abundance: .; v_gene: TRBV27; d_gene: .; j_gene: TRBJ1-2; CDR3nt: TGTGCCAGCAGTTTAACCGGGGGCTATGGCTACACCTTC; CDR3aa: CASSLTGGYGYTF
abundance: .; v_gene: TRBV2; d_gene: TRBD1; j_gene: TRBJ2-1; CDR3nt: TGTGCCAGCGTAGACAGGGTCCCCTACAATGAGCAGTTCTTC; CDR3aa: CASVDRVPYNEQFF
abundance: .; v_gene: TRBV13; d_gene: .; j_gene: TRBJ2-1; CDR3nt: TGTGCCAGCAGCTTAAGGGACAAAACAGTCGATGAGCAGTTCTTC; CDR3aa: CASSLRDKTVDEQFF
abundance: once; v_gene: TRBV6-1; d_gene: .; j_gene: TRBJ2-7; CDR3nt: TGTGCCAGCAGTGAAGTCACAGGGTCAGGCGAGCAGTACTTC; CDR3aa: CASSEVTGSGEQYF
abundance: .; v_gene: TRBV6-5; d_gene: TRBD1; j_gene: TRBJ1-4; CDR3nt: TGTGCCAGCAGCCACGACAGGGGTGTTCGAAAACTGTTTTTT; CDR3aa: CASSHDRGVRKLFF
abundance: once; v_gene: TRBV25-1; d_gene: .; j_gene: TRBJ1-1; CDR3nt: TGTGCCAGCAGCGGATCCCCGGGCAGGCCGGGGGAAGCTTTCTTT; CDR3aa: CASSGSPGRPGEAFF
abundance: .; v_gene: TRBV7-8; d_gene: TRBD2; j_gene: TRBJ2-7; CDR3nt: TGTGCCAGCAGCTTAGAGGGGACTAGCGGGGTTTACGAGCAGTACTTC; CDR3aa: CASSLEGTSGVYEQYF
abundance: once; v_gene: TRBV30; d_gene: .; j_gene: TRBJ2-3; CDR3nt: TGTGCCTGGAGTGTTGTCGGGGGAAGCACAGATACGCAGTATTTT; CDR3aa: CAWSVVGGSTDTQYF
abundance: .; v_gene: TRBV11-2; d_gene: .; j_gene: TRBJ1-1; CDR3nt: TGTGCCAGCAGCTCATCGCCCGGGAACACTGAAGCTTTCTTT; CDR3aa: CASSSSPGNTEAFF
abundance: .; v_gene: TRBV9; d_gene: .; j_gene: TRBJ2-3; CDR3nt: TGTGCCAGCAGCATCGACCCCGGGTCCACAGATACGCAGTATTTT; CDR3aa: CASSIDPGSTDTQYF
abundance: few; v_gene: TRBV7-9; d_gene: TRBD1; j_gene: TRBJ2-7; CDR3nt: TGTGCCAGCAGCTCGGGACAGGGAATGAACGAGCAGTACTTC; CDR3aa: CASSSGQGMNEQYF
abundance: .; v_gene: TRBV6-1; d_gene: .; j_gene: TRBJ1-2; CDR3nt: TGTGCCAGCAGCCCCGGGACTGGCGGGAGCTATGGCTACACCTTC; CDR3aa: CASSPGTGGSYGYTF
abundance: .; v_gene: TRBV7-2; d_gene: .; j_gene: TRBJ1-6; CDR3nt: TGTGCCAGCAGGCTTCCTGGCCTACAGGGCCGGGATTCACCCCTCCACTTT; CDR3aa: CASRLPGLQGRDSPLHF